This T cell receptor (beta chain) originates from a study of OX40 agonist ivuxolimab in advanced cancers. Study-level information: Dose-escalation cases comprised hepatocellular carcinoma, melanoma, renal cell or head and neck cancer. Of mixed ages from about 23 to 90 and averaging around 60 years, the group was approximately 80% male.

This CDR3 region has 15 residues. Deletions cut 6 bases from V and 4 bases from J, with 16 bases between. Per the germline V gene, CDR1 is MNHNY and CDR2 is SVGAGI (reference sequence). Broader study findings: CD8+ T cells (on average) carried more expanded clones than CD4+ T cells. Individuals who were partial responders at 0.1-3.0 mg/kg had clonal expansion that ranked among the lowest.

Turning to this clone: What it binds is unknown.

Sequencing was performed with immunoSEQ multiplex PCR; in TCRdb, only in-frame clones are kept and a portion is missing. This sample has around 100,000 clones, with 90% to 95% found just once. This TCR derives from an adult with an advanced solid tumor such as melanoma, head and neck, liver or kidney cancer. The specimen was CD4+ or CD8+ T cells sorted from blood, collected in a trial of the OX40 agonist ivuxolimab. V is TRBV6-6 and J is TRBJ2-1; perhaps D is TRBD1 or TRBD2 (5 bases each). In DNA form, the CDR3 reads TGTGCCAGCAGGGACGACCCGGGGCGTTACAATGAGCAGTTCTTC. Encoded protein: CASRDDPGRYNEQFF.